The 27 T cell receptor beta chains in this list originate from one sample, sequenced in a study of T cell responses to AZD1222 COVID-19 vaccine. Generated by immunoSEQ multiplex PCR, the TCRdb table keeps only in-frame clones and is missing some. In the table there are roughly 99,000 clones, about 89% of which are singletons. Sequencing was performed on peripheral blood, taken on day 0 of AZD1222 vaccination. The receptors stem from an adult in good health.

The chain joins TRBV6-2 or TRBV6-3 to TRBJ1-2, with D unresolved. V was cut by 6 bases and J by 5 bases, with 16 bases left in between. The CDR3 sequence is 14 residues long. Germline V CDR1 and CDR2: MNHEY, SVGEGT. CDR3 region: CASSRAPLSYGYTF. The CDR3 DNA sequence: TGTGCCAGCAGCCGGGCCCCGTTATCTTATGGCTACACCTTC.

V gene TRBV7-8 combines with J gene TRBJ2-1; 7 positions agree with TRBD1. Trimming took 2 bases from V and 3 from J; bases not matched to a gene: 10. The CDR3 runs to 17 residues. Germline-derived CDR1 and CDR2 are SGHVS and FQNEAQ. For the CDR3, the DNA is TGTGCCAGCAGCTTAAAACGGACAGGCTTACACTACAATGAGCAGTTCTTC. Translation: CASSLKRTGLHYNEQFF.

The V call is TRBV6-5, the J call TRBJ1-1; no definite D call. CDR3 length equals 15 residues. Germline V gene lookup returns CDR1 MNHEY and CDR2 SVGAGI. V was cut by 5 bases and J by 3 bases, with 16 bases left in between. The CDR3 region is CASSPRQAVDTEAFF. CDR3 in DNA: TGTGCCAGCAGTCCCCGGCAGGCTGTGGACACTGAAGCTTTCTTT.

The gene calls are TRBV9 and TRBJ2-3; tentatively, D is TRBD2 (6 bases). V shed 4 bases and J shed 2 bases, with 14 bases lying between them. The CDR3 has 15 residues. Germline loops: CDR1 SGDLS, CDR2 YYNGEE. The CDR3 coding sequence is TGTGCCAGCAGCACTAGCCTAAAGCACACAGATACGCAGTATTTT. Translated: CASSTSLKHTDTQYF.

The J gene is TRBJ1-1, the V gene TRBV2, with D uncertain. V lost 1 base, J lost 4 bases, and 13 bases lay in between. CDR1 and CDR2 (germline): SNHLY, FYNNEI. The CDR3 length is 15 residues. DNA of the CDR3: TGTGCCAGCAGTGAAGGCCTCGGAGGAGCCACTGAAGCTTTCTTT. Amino acids: CASSEGLGGATEAFF. The full variable domain, completed using reference TRBV2 and TRBJ1-1, is EPEVTQTPSHQVTQMGQEVILRCVPISNHLYFYWYRQILGQKVEFLVSFYNNEISEKSEIFDDQFSVERPDGSNFTLKIRSTKLEDSAMYFCASSEGLGGATEAFFGQGTRLTVV.

V and J are TRBV6-2 or TRBV6-3 and TRBJ1-2; D call uncertain. Germline assignment: CDR1 MNHEY and CDR2 SVGEGT. The V end was cut by 6 bases, the J end by 2 bases, with 13 bases between. This CDR3 is built from 14 residues. The CDR3 loop is CASSHPGGNYGYTF. In DNA, the CDR3 is TGTGCCAGCAGCCACCCAGGCGGAAACTATGGCTACACCTTC.

The J gene is TRBJ1-1, the V gene TRBV12-5, with D perhaps TRBD1 (5 bases). In germline, CDR1 is LGHNT, CDR2 FRNRAP. The V and J ends lost 1 base and 8 bases respectively, with 11 bases between them. The CDR3 consists of 13 residues. The CDR3 spells CASGLGPWGEAFF. CDR3 sequence (DNA): TGTGCTAGTGGTTTGGGGCCCTGGGGGGAAGCTTTCTTT.

V and J are TRBV20-1 and TRBJ2-1; tentative D call: TRBD2 (6 bases). The CDR3 covers 13 residues. V shed 4 bases and J shed 6 bases, with 13 bases lying between them. Germline lookup yields CDR1 DFQATT and CDR2 SNEGSKA (reference sequence). The CDR3, as DNA: TGCAGTGCTAATGAGGAGGGACCCAATGAGCAGTTCTTC. It codes for CSANEEGPNEQFF.

This sequence joins TRBV24-1 and TRBJ1-1, with D possibly matching TRBD1 (5 bases). The CDR3 has 15 residues. V lost 7 bases and J 1 base, leaving 15 bases between the germline ends. CDR1 KGHDR and CDR2 SFDVKD come from the germline V gene. CDR3 DNA: TGTGCCACCAGAACCTCCAGGGACGCGAACACTGAAGCTTTCTTT. Its protein is CATRTSRDANTEAFF.

This CDR3 reads CASSFTQGDNSPLHF. For the CDR3, the DNA is TGTGCCAGCAGCTTCACACAGGGGGATAATTCACCCCTCCACTTT. This chain uses TRBV7-9 with TRBJ1-6; 8 bases line up with TRBD1. J was trimmed by 5 bases and V by 3 bases; bases with no gene match: 3. The V gene's germline CDR1 is SEHNR and CDR2 FQNEAQ (reference sequence). The CDR3 runs to 15 residues.

Written as DNA, the CDR3 is TGCAGTGCTAGTTTGGGGCAGGCCCAGGAGACCCAGTACTTC. It is translated as CSASLGQAQETQYF. The J gene is TRBJ2-5, the V gene TRBV20-1; D may be TRBD1 (5 bases). The length of the CDR3 is 14 residues. Germline CDR1 and CDR2: DFQATT and SNEGSKA (reference sequence). Trimming shortened V by 3 bases and J by 5 bases, and 16 bases separated the two germline ends.

The chain combines TRBV2 with TRBJ2-5, with 7 bases identical to TRBD2. Germline V gives CDR1 SNHLY, CDR2 FYNNEI. The CDR3 contains 15 residues. V trimming: 2 bases; J trimming: 3 bases; junction bases outside the gene matches: 6. CDR3 coding DNA: TGTGCCAGCAGTGAAAACTCGGGAGGCGAAGAGACCCAGTACTTC. Translation gives CASSENSGGEETQYF. The whole variable domain, filled in from reference TRBV2 and TRBJ2-5, reads EPEVTQTPSHQVTQMGQEVILRCVPISNHLYFYWYRQILGQKVEFLVSFYNNEISEKSEIFDDQFSVERPDGSNFTLKIRSTKLEDSAMYFCASSENSGGEETQYFGPGTRLLVL.

The chain links TRBV28 to TRBJ2-7; TRBD1 matches 9 bases. Germline V gives CDR1 MDHEN, CDR2 SYDVKM. The CDR3 length is 13 residues. V dropped 5 bases and J dropped 3; count of bases not matched to a gene: 2. CDR3 in amino acids: CASSGTGSYEQYF. The CDR3 DNA reads TGTGCCAGCAGTGGGACAGGGAGCTACGAGCAGTACTTC.

The chain has TRBV27 and TRBJ1-4; D not resolved. The V gene lost 6 bases and the J gene lost 4 bases, with 6 bases spanning the gap. The germline gives CDR1 MNHEY, CDR2 SMNVEV (reference sequence). The length of the CDR3 is 12 residues. The CDR3 spells CASSRNNEKLFF. In nucleotides, the CDR3 is TGTGCCAGCAGCAGAAATAATGAAAAACTGTTTTTT.

The J gene is TRBJ2-1, the V gene TRBV5-1; D may be TRBD1 (7 bases). Trimming shortened V by 6 bases and J by 5 bases, and 18 bases separated the two germline ends. Germline V lookup: CDR1 SGHRS, CDR2 YFSETQ. The CDR3 consists of 15 residues. The CDR3 coding sequence is TGCGCCAGCAACCCAGGGGGGCCGGGAGACAATGAGCAGTTCTTC. Translating gives CASNPGGPGDNEQFF.

This clone appeared a single time. The chain uses TRBV6-2 or TRBV6-3 and TRBJ2-1, with D perhaps matching TRBD2 (5 bases). Trimming cost V 1 base and J 14 bases, with 15 bases left between them. Germline CDR1 reads MNHEY; CDR2 reads SVGEGT. This CDR3 region has 13 residues. Here the CDR3 DNA reads TGTGCCAGCAGTTACTACCACCTCGGGGAGAAGTTCTTC. Amino acid sequence: CASSYYHLGEKFF.

The V gene is TRBV4-1, the J gene TRBJ2-7; no firm D call. Germline lookup yields CDR1 MGHRA and CDR2 YSYEKL. Deletions cut 4 bases from V and 0 bases from J, with 13 bases between. This CDR3 has 15 residues. CDR3 protein: CASSPPGVSSYEQYF. The CDR3 DNA is TGCGCCAGCAGCCCCCCCGGCGTGAGCTCCTACGAGCAGTACTTC.

This sequence joins TRBV18 and TRBJ2-7, with 11 bases identical to TRBD2. This CDR3 spans 17 amino acids. Germline lookup yields CDR1 KGHSH and CDR2 LQKENI. V was pared by 5 bases and J by 2 bases, with 11 bases of the junction left unmatched. The CDR3 here is CASSFGPTSGGTYEQYF. CDR3 nucleotide sequence: TGTGCCAGCTCATTTGGCCCAACTAGCGGGGGAACCTACGAGCAGTACTTC.

This clone has just one count. The gene calls are TRBV19 and TRBJ2-1; 13 positions agree with TRBD2. V dropped 5 bases and J dropped 7; count of bases not matched to a gene: 8. Germline CDR1 is LNHDA and CDR2 is SQIVND (reference sequence). The CDR3 has 16 residues. The CDR3 here is CASSQETSGRFNEQFF. The CDR3 bases are TGTGCCAGTAGTCAAGAGACTAGCGGGAGGTTTAATGAGCAGTTCTTC.

This chain uses TRBV28 with TRBJ2-3; TRBD1 matches 10 bases. Germline CDR1 MDHEN, CDR2 SYDVKM. The CDR3 length is 20 residues. The V and J ends lost 4 bases and 0 bases, in that order; junction bases with no gene match: 16. CDR3 in amino acids: CASSSGDRGRTIFSTDTQYF. In DNA, the CDR3 is TGTGCCAGCAGTTCGGGGGACAGGGGACGCACCATCTTTAGCACAGATACGCAGTATTTT.

J is TRBJ1-3 and V is TRBV30; tentative D call: TRBD1 (6 bases). Per germline, CDR1 GTSNPN and CDR2 SVGIG (reference sequence). The CDR3 contains 14 residues. The V end lost 5 bases, the J end lost 3 bases, and 14 bases lay between the germline ends. The CDR3: CAWDKGGLGNTIYF. DNA for the CDR3: TGTGCCTGGGATAAGGGGGGACTTGGAAACACCATATATTTT.

J is TRBJ2-3 and V is TRBV9; the D gene is possibly TRBD2 (6 bases). V gave up 0 bases and J gave up 1 base, with 15 bases separating them. CDR3 length: 17 amino acids. Germline V gives CDR1 SGDLS, CDR2 YYNGEE. CDR3 protein: CASSVGGGNEGTDTQYF. The CDR3, as DNA: TGTGCCAGCAGCGTAGGAGGCGGGAATGAGGGCACAGATACGCAGTATTTT.

In nucleotides, the CDR3 is TGTGCCAGCAGTGAATCCTACCGGACTGGGGTCGGCGAGCAGTACTTC. It encodes CASSESYRTGVGEQYF. The chain couples TRBV6-1 to TRBJ2-7, with D possibly TRBD2 on 5 matching bases. Germline-derived CDR1 and CDR2 are MNHNS and SASEGT. V was clipped by 2 bases and J by 6 bases, with 20 bases between them. There are 16 residues in the CDR3.

J is TRBJ2-5 and V is TRBV18; TRBD2 matches at 10 bases. CDR3 length: 17 residues. Germline V CDR1 and CDR2: KGHSH, LQKENI. Unmatched junction bases numbered 10, after V lost 5 bases and J lost 1 base. The CDR3 nucleotides are TGTGCCAGCTCAAGATTCACACTAGCGGGAAGCCAAGAGACCCAGTACTTC. Translating it yields CASSRFTLAGSQETQYF.

V and J are TRBV13 and TRBJ1-1; D not certain. V lost 2 bases to trimming and J lost 0 bases, with 10 bases between them. Germline CDR1 reads PRHDT; CDR2 reads FYEKMQ (reference sequence). The CDR3 runs to 15 residues. In nucleotides, the CDR3 is TGTGCCAGCAGCTTATCCAGACTGATGAACACTGAAGCTTTCTTT. Its protein product is CASSLSRLMNTEAFF.

This clone turned up a few times. V and J are TRBV7-2 and TRBJ2-5; possible D gene TRBD2, 6 bases. Trimming took 9 bases from V and 0 from J, leaving 11 bases between them. Germline assignment: CDR1 SGHTA and CDR2 FQGNSA. The CDR3 contains 13 residues. The CDR3 DNA follows: TGTGCCAGTCTTCGGGAGCACCAAGAGACCCAGTACTTC. It specifies CASLREHQETQYF.

The chain uses TRBV6-5 and TRBJ2-5; D is possibly TRBD1 (5 bases). Germline CDR1 reads MNHEY; CDR2 reads SVGAGI. V lost 6 bases, J lost 7 bases, and 21 bases lay in between. The length of the CDR3 is 15 residues. CDR3 coding DNA: TGTGCCAGCAGCAGGATGCAGGGAAATTACGGGACCCAGTACTTC. Its translation is CASSRMQGNYGTQYF.